The entry below gives a single T cell receptor (beta chain) sequence along with its context. What it binds is not known. The data derive from a study of metastatic and nonmetastatic thyroid tumors. Study-wide context: Peripheral blood and tumor or nodule samples from malignant and benign thyroid patients were compared. Study-wide results and caveats: Significantly greater TCR beta diversity was reportedly found in malignant thyroid tumors than in benign nodules (in blood and tumor).

The trim removed 4 bases at V and 0 bases at J, leaving 14 bases unmatched. There are 18 residues in the CDR3. Germline V CDR1 and CDR2: SGHVS, FQNEAQ. TCRdb used MiXCR to call clones anew from the PCR reads. The repertoire includes 23,000 or so clones, around 28% of them detected once, and about 5.7% sits in the top ten. Every patient underwent thyroid surgery untreated. The genes are TRBV7-8 and TRBJ2-7, with 8 bases matching TRBD1. Sequencing was done on a sample of tumor tissue. The sequence derives from a female donor with papillary thyroid cancer or a benign thyroid nodule (not recorded which). Some clones in this sample may be carry-over from other donors' samples. Here the CDR3 reads CASSSGTGAASFSYEQYF. The CDR3 nucleotides read TGTGCCAGCAGCTCCGGGACAGGCGCCGCTTCTTTCTCCTACGAGCAGTACTTC.